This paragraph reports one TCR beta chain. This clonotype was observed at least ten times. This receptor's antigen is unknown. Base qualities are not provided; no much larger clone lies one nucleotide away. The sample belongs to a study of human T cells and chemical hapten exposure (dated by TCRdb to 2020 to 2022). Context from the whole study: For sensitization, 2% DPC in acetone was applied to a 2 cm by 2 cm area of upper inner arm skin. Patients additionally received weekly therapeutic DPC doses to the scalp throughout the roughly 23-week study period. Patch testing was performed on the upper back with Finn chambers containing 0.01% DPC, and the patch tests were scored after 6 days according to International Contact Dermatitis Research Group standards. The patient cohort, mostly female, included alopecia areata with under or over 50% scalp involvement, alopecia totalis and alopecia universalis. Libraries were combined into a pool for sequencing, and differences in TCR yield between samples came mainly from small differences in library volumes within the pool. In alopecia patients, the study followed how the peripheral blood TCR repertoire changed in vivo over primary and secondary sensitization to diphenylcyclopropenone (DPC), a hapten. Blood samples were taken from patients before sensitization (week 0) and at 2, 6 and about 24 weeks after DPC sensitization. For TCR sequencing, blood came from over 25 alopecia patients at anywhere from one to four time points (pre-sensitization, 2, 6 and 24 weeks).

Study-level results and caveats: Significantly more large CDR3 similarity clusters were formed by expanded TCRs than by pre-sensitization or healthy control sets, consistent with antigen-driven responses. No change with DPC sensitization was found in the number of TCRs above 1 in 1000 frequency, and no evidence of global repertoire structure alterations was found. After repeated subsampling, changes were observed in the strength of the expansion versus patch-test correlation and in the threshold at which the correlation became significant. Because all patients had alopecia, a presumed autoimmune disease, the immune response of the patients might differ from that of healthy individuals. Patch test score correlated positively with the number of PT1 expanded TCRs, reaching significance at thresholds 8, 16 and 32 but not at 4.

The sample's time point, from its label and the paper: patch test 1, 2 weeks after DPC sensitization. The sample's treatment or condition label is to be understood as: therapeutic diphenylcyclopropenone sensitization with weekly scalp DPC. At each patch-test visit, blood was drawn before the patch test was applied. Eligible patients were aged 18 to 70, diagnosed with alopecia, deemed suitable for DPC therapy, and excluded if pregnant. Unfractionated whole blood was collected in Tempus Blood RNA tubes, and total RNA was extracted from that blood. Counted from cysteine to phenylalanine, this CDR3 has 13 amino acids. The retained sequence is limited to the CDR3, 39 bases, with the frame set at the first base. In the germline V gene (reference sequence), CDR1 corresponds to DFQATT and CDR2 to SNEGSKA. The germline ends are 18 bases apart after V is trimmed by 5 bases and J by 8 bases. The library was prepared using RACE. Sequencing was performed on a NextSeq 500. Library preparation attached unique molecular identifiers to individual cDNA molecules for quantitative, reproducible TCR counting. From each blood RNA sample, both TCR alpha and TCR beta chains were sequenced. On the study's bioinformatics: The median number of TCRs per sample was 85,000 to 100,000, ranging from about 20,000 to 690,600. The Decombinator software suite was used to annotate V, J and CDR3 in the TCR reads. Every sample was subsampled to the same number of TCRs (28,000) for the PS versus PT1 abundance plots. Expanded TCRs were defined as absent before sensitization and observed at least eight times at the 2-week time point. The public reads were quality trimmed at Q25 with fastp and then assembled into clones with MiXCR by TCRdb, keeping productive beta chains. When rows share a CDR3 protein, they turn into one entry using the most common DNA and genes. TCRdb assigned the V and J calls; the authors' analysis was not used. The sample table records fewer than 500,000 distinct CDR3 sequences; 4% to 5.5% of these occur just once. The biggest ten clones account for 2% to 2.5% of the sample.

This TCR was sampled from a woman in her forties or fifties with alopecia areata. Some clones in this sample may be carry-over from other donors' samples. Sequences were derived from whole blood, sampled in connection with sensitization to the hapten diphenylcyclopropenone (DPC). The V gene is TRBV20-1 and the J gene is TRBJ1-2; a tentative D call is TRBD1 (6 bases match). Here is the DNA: TGCAGTGCTTGGAACCCTCAGGGGAAAGGCTACACCTTC. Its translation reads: CSAWNPQGKGYTF.